Following are 11 T cell receptor beta chains from one sample sequenced in a study of blood T cell repertoires in COVID-19. Profiled with immunoSEQ multiplex PCR; TCRdb holds only in-frame clones, not every one. This repertoire shows under 300,000 clones, approximately 85% found once; its top ten account for about 1%. Sequencing was done on a sample of PBMCs or T cells enriched from blood (not recorded which). Source of these receptors: a young woman who had recovered from COVID-19.

This clone has only one observation. The chain combines TRBV7-2 with TRBJ2-2; 14 bases are shared with TRBD2. Germline-derived CDR1 and CDR2 are SGHTA and FQGNSA. The CDR3 spans 15 residues. After removal of 3 bases from V and 7 bases from J, the junction contained 1 base not matched to a gene. As DNA, the CDR3 is TGTGCCAGCAGCTTGGGACTAGCGGGAGTCGGGGAGCTGTTTTTT. This translates into CASSLGLAGVGELFF.

The chain carries TRBV23-1 and TRBJ2-1; 7 bases line up with TRBD1. TRBV23-1 is sorted into the ORF group, with uncertain function. The V segment lost 3 bases and the J segment 3 bases; nucleotides outside the gene matches: 11. The CDR3 extends over 17 amino acids. CDR3 residues: CASSQFGDREFYNEQFF. DNA for the CDR3: TGCGCCAGCAGTCAGTTTGGCGACAGGGAGTTCTACAATGAGCAGTTCTTC.

The chain combines TRBV6-5 with TRBJ1-1; possibly TRBD1 for D (6 bases). The CDR3 has 15 residues. Trimming took 8 bases from V and 5 from J, leaving 21 bases between them. The germline gives CDR1 MNHEY, CDR2 SVGAGI. The CDR3 sequence: CASRWSGGGNTEAFF. The CDR3, as DNA: TGTGCCAGCCGTTGGTCAGGTGGGGGCAATACTGAAGCTTTCTTT.

The chain couples TRBV5-1 to TRBJ2-1, with a tentative D call TRBD2 (7 bases). V was trimmed by 0 bases and J by 9 bases, leaving 16 bases between them. This CDR3 is built from 15 residues. CDR1 and CDR2 from the germline V gene are SGHRS and YFSETQ. This chain's CDR3 is CASSLVGGAFPEQFF. The CDR3 region has the DNA TGCGCCAGCAGCTTGGTAGGGGGGGCTTTCCCTGAGCAGTTCTTC.

V and J are TRBV30 and TRBJ2-7; a weak D match, TRBD2 (5 bases). The CDR3 is 13 residues long. Germline values: CDR1 GTSNPN, CDR2 SVGIG (reference sequence). Deletions cut 2 bases from V and 3 bases from J, with 11 bases between. This CDR3 is CAWSPTILYEQYF. In DNA form, the CDR3 reads TGTGCCTGGAGTCCGACTATCCTCTACGAGCAGTACTTC.

The J gene is TRBJ1-1, the V gene TRBV19; TRBD1 agrees at 8 bases. CDR3 length: 14 residues. CDR1 and CDR2 from the germline V gene are LNHDA and SQIVND (reference sequence). Trimming took 6 bases from V and 7 from J; bases not matched to a gene: 10. In nucleotides, the CDR3 is TGTGCCAGTAGCACCGGGACAGGTCATATTGAAGCTTTCTTT. Translation: CASSTGTGHIEAFF.

V is TRBV28 and J is TRBJ1-5; TRBD1 might be the D (5 bases). Germline CDR1 is MDHEN and CDR2 is SYDVKM. V shed 6 bases and J shed 1 base, with 13 bases lying between them. This CDR3 is built from 15 residues. The DNA of the CDR3 is TGTGCCAGCAGGACACCGGGGGTGAGCAATCAGCCCCAGCATTTT. Its protein is CASRTPGVSNQPQHF.

The chain joins TRBV20-1 to TRBJ1-2, with TRBD1 identical over 9 bases. The CDR3 length is 15 residues. Germline CDR1 is DFQATT and CDR2 is SNEGSKA (reference sequence). Losses at the gene ends were 3 bases for V and 6 bases for J; bases not matched to a gene: 11. The CDR3 sequence is CSASFLRQGGNGYTF. The CDR3 nucleotides are TGCAGTGCTAGTTTCCTCCGACAGGGGGGGAATGGCTACACCTTC.

This sequence joins TRBV29-1 and TRBJ1-1, with D maybe TRBD1 (5 bases). CDR1 is SQVTM and CDR2 is ANQGSEA in the germline V gene. This CDR3 is built from 14 residues. Trimming removed 4 bases at V and 0 bases at J, with 12 bases between. In nucleotides, the CDR3 is TGCAGCGTTGTGGCAGGGCCCCTGAACACTGAAGCTTTCTTT. Its translation: CSVVAGPLNTEAFF.

The chain combines TRBV5-6 with TRBJ1-1, with a weak D call TRBD1 (6 bases). This CDR3 is 16 amino acids long. The ends were cut back, 2 bases at V and 1 base at J, with 15 bases in the middle. Germline CDR1 reads SGHDT; CDR2 reads YYEEEE. The CDR3 loop is CASSFGAGAANTEAFF. CDR3 nucleotide sequence: TGTGCCAGCAGCTTCGGTGCAGGGGCGGCGAACACTGAAGCTTTCTTT.

This clone was seen more than once but under ten times. This chain uses TRBV28 with TRBJ1-2; 8 positions match TRBD1. Germline CDR1 is MDHEN and CDR2 is SYDVKM. This CDR3 comprises 14 residues. The ends lost 6 bases at V and 4 bases at J; junction bases unmatched: 7. The CDR3 region has the DNA TGTGCCAGCAGCTATGTCAGGGGGCTCTATGGCTACACCTTC. Residues: CASSYVRGLYGYTF.